The T cell receptor (beta chain) under discussion was sequenced for a study of CD8+ T cells in alopecia areata. TCR sequencing used cDNA made by reverse transcription of extracted RNA. Repertoires were generated with immunoSEQ multiplex PCR, while TCRdb's copy carries only in-frame clones and drops some. The sample holds around 180,000 clones, less than 65% seen once. Treatment reported: oral pan-JAK inhibitor, 5-10 mg twice daily. The specimen was CD4+ T cells sorted from blood, collected at week 24, from a patient treated with tofacitinib. This receptor was obtained from a human donor with alopecia areata.

The CDR3 spells CASSGTDRVFSGELFF. CDR3 nucleotide sequence: TGTGCCAGCAGCGGGACGGACAGGGTTTTTTCCGGGGAGCTGTTTTTT. The genes are TRBV9 and TRBJ2-2; 8 bases align to TRBD1. V dropped 3 bases and J dropped 6; count of bases not matched to a gene: 10. Germline CDR1 SGDLS, CDR2 YYNGEE. The CDR3 sequence is 16 residues long.